This T cell receptor beta chain was identified during a study of blood T cells in healthy people across ages (dated by TCRdb to the mid-2010s). With regard to the full study: In model experiments, roughly one uniquely barcoded TCR beta cDNA molecule per two T cells was captured by template switching. For two donors (one aged 18 to 29 and one aged 80 or older), the study analyzed two additional independent replicas of 1 million unique cDNA reads from the same blood draw. Donors were grouped into four age groups: young (average roughly 15 years), middle-aged (around 39), aged (62) and long-lived (82). Age-related changes in TCR beta repertoire diversity were measured in the study by deep sequencing normalized with unique cDNA molecular identifiers. To avoid experimental bias, donors of different ages were distributed randomly across sequencing lanes.

The donors were 40 or so Caucasian individuals from Russia, aged roughly 6 to 90 years, who were systemically healthy. Approximately 9.3 milliliters of peripheral blood were drawn from each donor into EDTA-treated Vacutainer tubes. Ficoll-Paque density-gradient centrifugation was used to isolate PBMCs, with at least 6 million obtained per sample. Total RNA was extracted from PBMCs with Trizol reagent, with at least 6 micrograms obtained per sample. For every donor, flow cytometry on a PBMC aliquot measured the percentage of naive CD45RAhigh/CD27high T cells. In its sample, this clonotype was seen many times. The target of this receptor is not known. Per-base qualities were not stored, and no clone one base away is much larger. Library prep was done by 5' RACE. The instrument was an Illumina HiSeq 2500. A second PCR of roughly 6 to 12 cycles was performed with a sample-barcoded 5' primer and a J-beta primer mix. A unique molecular identifier was introduced onto each TCR beta cDNA molecule by a template-switch 5' adaptor carrying 12 random nucleotides. Each sample yielded at least 2.5 million CDR3-containing paired-end reads. The Mint cDNA synthesis kit, primed by a TRBC-specific oligonucleotide, was used to synthesize first-strand cDNA from all RNA. Following uracil-DNA glycosylase treatment, a first 18-cycle PCR with universal primers M1SS and BC2_uni_R was performed on all cDNA. In the original analysis: For normalization, 1 million high-quality reads, each with a distinct molecular identifier, were randomly selected from each sample. Reads with shared molecular identifiers were discarded instead of being binned into consensus sequences. MiTCR, with a Q25 quality threshold and the strictest error-elimination algorithm, was used for CDR3 identification, clonotype clustering and error correction. A nonparametric unseen species model using Euler transformation provided a lower-bound estimate of total TCR beta diversity. TCRdb trimmed the raw reads at Q25, called clones with MiXCR and kept productive beta chains. Each record represents a unique CDR3 protein, reported with the most common genes and DNA among its rows. These V and J calls originate from TCRdb's pipeline instead of the authors' own analysis. This sample holds hundreds of thousands of distinct CDR3 sequences; 25% to 30% were observed only once. The biggest ten clones account for around 30% of the sample.

V is trimmed back by 4 bases and J by 4 bases, and the junction contains 3 bases that no gene match accounts for. The CDR3 numbers 13 residues from cysteine through phenylalanine. Solely the CDR3 DNA is kept, with 39 bases framed from the first base. Based on the germline V gene, the CDR1 and CDR2 sequences are SGHAT and FQNNGV. Points the paper makes about the study in general: Because donor CMV infection status was unknown, age-related changes in expanded clonotypes were potentially confounded. As age increased, observed TCR beta diversity per million T cells dropped in a roughly linear way, and a significant reduction was already evident by age 40. Compared with the aged group, more naive CD4+ T cells, fewer expanded clones and increased TCR diversity were shown by the long-lived group, suggesting age selection. Total diversity estimates from one million sequenced T cells were considered lower bounds and underestimates. There was a strong correlation between observed TCR beta diversity and the percentage of naive T cells measured by flow cytometry. Bulk unsorted PBMC profiling prevented conclusive comparison of naive and antigen-experienced compartments.

The specimen was blood. The receptor was derived from a woman aged 70-85 years in good health. The V and J genes are TRBV11-2 and TRBJ1-2; 7 bases in between match TRBD1. The CDR3 in this case is CASSSGQFYGYTF. DNA sequence: TGTGCCAGCAGCTCGGGACAGTTCTATGGCTACACCTTC. This CDR3, with the reference TRBV11-2 and TRBJ1-2 proteins standing in past its ends, gives the full variable domain EAGVAQSPRYKIIEKRQSVAFWCNPISGHATLYWYQQILGQGPKLLIQFQNNGVVDDSQLPKDRFSAERLKGVDSTLKIQPAKLEDSAVYLCASSSGQFYGYTFGSGTRLTVV.